This TCR beta chain was identified in a study of blood T cells in healthy people across ages. For the second PCR, which ran for about 6 to 11 cycles, a sample-barcoded 5' primer and a J-beta primer mix were used. TCRdb reprocessed the 5' RACE reads with MiXCR, giving one entry per CDR3 protein. Altogether 800,000 to 950,000 distinct CDR3 sequences are present, almost 30% being singletons, with the ten largest covering about 10%. This clonotype was seen at least ten times. No antigen is known for it. The study's findings and limits: Measured against age, TCR beta diversity per million T cells decreased in a roughly linear manner.

In germline, CDR1 is SGHTA, CDR2 FQGNSA. Trimming took off 5 bases at V and 6 bases at J, with 14 bases between the two ends. The CDR3 extends over 14 amino acids. The data also belong to a second study, concerning T cells of mothers and their children. That publication notes: RNA extracted was entirely used for cDNA synthesis, roughly 1.4 ug per 15 ul.

V gene TRBV7-2 combines with J gene TRBJ1-5; a weak D match, TRBD1 (6 bases). The sample consisted of blood. The sequence was obtained from a middle-aged woman in good health. CDR3 region: CASSPETGSQPQHF. The CDR3 DNA reads as TGTGCCAGCAGCCCGGAAACAGGGAGTCAGCCCCAGCATTTT.